What follows are 2 T cell receptor beta chains derived from one specimen sequenced in a study of T cell responses to AZD1222 COVID-19 vaccine. Data came from immunoSEQ multiplex PCR; TCRdb stores just in-frame clones and leaves some out. The sample has 65,000 to 75,000 clones, approximately 80% seen once. The sample consisted of peripheral blood, taken on day 0 of AZD1222 vaccination. The source of these receptors is an adult in good health.

This sequence joins TRBV3-1 (or the pseudogene TRBV3-2) and TRBJ1-6; D is undetermined. The CDR3 runs 14 residues. Deletions cut 1 base from V and 13 bases from J, with 14 bases between. Germline-derived CDR1 and CDR2 are LGHDT and YNNKEL (reference sequence). The CDR3 coding sequence is TGTGCCAGCAGCCAAGGGAGGAGTCTGGTTCCCCTCCACTTT. Translating gives CASSQGRSLVPLHF.

The V gene is TRBV7-2, the J gene TRBJ1-5, with TRBD1 as a possible D gene (6 bases). The germline V gene encodes CDR1 SGHTA and CDR2 FQGNSA. This CDR3 region has 15 residues. Trimming stripped 5 bases from V and 0 bases from J, with 11 bases between. The CDR3 DNA is TGTGCCAGCAGCCCTGGACAGATTAGCAATCAGCCCCAGCATTTT. Translating it yields CASSPGQISNQPQHF.